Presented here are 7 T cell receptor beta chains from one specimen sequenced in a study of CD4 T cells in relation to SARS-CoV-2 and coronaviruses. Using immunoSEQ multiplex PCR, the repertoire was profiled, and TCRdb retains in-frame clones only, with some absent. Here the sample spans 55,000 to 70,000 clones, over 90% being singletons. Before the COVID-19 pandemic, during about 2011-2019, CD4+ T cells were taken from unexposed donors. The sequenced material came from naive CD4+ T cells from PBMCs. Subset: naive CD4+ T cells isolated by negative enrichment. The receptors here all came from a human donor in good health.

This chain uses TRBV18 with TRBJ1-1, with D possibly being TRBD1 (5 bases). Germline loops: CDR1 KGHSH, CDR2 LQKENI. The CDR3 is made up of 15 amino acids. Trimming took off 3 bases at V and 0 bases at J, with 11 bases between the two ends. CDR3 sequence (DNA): TGTGCCAGCTCACCGACCACAGGCGTGAACACTGAAGCTTTCTTT. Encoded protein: CASSPTTGVNTEAFF.

The CDR3 coding sequence is TGTGCCAGCAGACCCCGAATCCCAGGGGGCGTGTTGGACACCGGGGAGCTGTTTTTT. It specifies CASRPRIPGGVLDTGELFF. The chain carries TRBV5-5 and TRBJ2-2, with 8 positions matching TRBD1. This CDR3 has 19 residues. The germline V gene has CDR1 SGHKS and CDR2 YYEKEE (reference sequence). V shed 5 bases, J shed 3 bases, and the junction held 18 bases outside the gene matches.

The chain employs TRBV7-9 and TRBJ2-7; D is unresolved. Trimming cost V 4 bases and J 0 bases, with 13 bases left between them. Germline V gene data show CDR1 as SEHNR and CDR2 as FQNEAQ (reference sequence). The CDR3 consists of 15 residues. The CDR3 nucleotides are TGTGCCAGCAGCTCCCTGTCCCGAGACTCCTACGAGCAGTACTTC. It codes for CASSSLSRDSYEQYF.

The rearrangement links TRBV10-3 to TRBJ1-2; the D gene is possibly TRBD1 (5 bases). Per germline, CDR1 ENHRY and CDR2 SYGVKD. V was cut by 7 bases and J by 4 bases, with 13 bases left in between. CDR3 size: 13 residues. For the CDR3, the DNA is TGTGCCATCATGGCCAGGGAAGGCTATGGCTACACCTTC. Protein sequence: CAIMAREGYGYTF.

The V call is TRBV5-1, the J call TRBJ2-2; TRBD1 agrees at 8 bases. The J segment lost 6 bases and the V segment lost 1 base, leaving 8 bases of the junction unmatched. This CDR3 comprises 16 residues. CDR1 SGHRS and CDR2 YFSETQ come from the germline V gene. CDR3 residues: CASSLQADRAAGELFF. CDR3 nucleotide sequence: TGCGCCAGCAGCTTGCAGGCGGACAGGGCCGCCGGGGAGCTGTTTTTT. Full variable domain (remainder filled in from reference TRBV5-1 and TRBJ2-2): KAGVTQTPRYLIKTRGQQVTLSCSPISGHRSVSWYQQTPGQGLQFLFEYFSETQRNKGNFPGRFSGRQFSNSRSEMNVSTLELGDSALYLCASSLQADRAAGELFFGEGSRLTVL.

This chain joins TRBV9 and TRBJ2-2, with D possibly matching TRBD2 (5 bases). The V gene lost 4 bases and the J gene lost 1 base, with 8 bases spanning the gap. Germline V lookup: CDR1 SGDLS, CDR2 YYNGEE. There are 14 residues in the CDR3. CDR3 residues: CASSPRGNTGELFF. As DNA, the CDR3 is TGTGCCAGCAGCCCTCGGGGGAACACCGGGGAGCTGTTTTTT.

The CDR3 region is CASRIEGTYEQYF. The CDR3 coding sequence is TGTGCCAGCAGGATTGAGGGAACCTACGAGCAGTACTTC. The chain couples TRBV27 to TRBJ2-7; a weak D match, TRBD2 (5 bases). The V gene lost 6 bases and the J gene lost 2 bases, with 11 bases spanning the gap. Germline-derived CDR1 and CDR2 are MNHEY and SMNVEV (reference sequence). This CDR3 spans 13 amino acids.